This T cell receptor beta chain was sequenced during a study of cytomegalovirus exposure and HLA in healthy donors. Study observations and caveats: According to an earlier analysis, most TCR beta V segments yielded productive rearrangements about 90% or about 30% of the time.

With respect to this clone: The target antigen is unknown.

The PCR contained 60 Vbeta and 13 Jbeta primers. Original data processing: Unique TCR beta chains totaled roughly 81 million in a later count, with roughly 11 million of them shared. Clones were read by immunoSEQ multiplex PCR, and TCRdb kept only the in-frame ones, dropping some. V and J calls and clone size are those listed in that table; D and trimming were worked out from the DNA. This repertoire comprises under 45,000 clones; its ten largest clones make up approximately 3.6%. The J segment lost 2 bases and the V segment lost 5 bases, leaving 8 bases of the junction unmatched. Germline assignment: CDR1 SGHVS and CDR2 FQNEAQ. This CDR3 is built from 16 residues.

The J gene is TRBJ2-7, the V gene TRBV7-8; 11 bases line up with TRBD1. The sequence was obtained from a male donor in good health and CMV-seronegative. Sequenced: PBMCs. This CDR3 reads CASSARDRGLTYEQYF. CDR3 bases: TGTGCCAGCAGCGCCCGGGACAGGGGGTTGACCTACGAGCAGTACTTC.